Listed below are T cell receptor beta chains from one sample, sequenced in a study of blood T cell repertoires in COVID-19. Measured with immunoSEQ multiplex PCR; TCRdb has only the in-frame clones, and not every one. The sample gives 200,000 to 250,000 clones, around 83% of which show up once; about 5% is in the top ten. Material: peripheral blood. These receptors were taken from a woman between 65 and 79 years old with COVID-19, enrolled during active disease. CDR3s include the opening cysteine and the closing phenylalanine or tryptophan. The D gene is left open where the match is weak. Clone size appears in some rows only: once, few, many, or a class for an expanded clone.

d_call,j_call,clone_size,v_call,cdr3_nt,cdr3_aa
TRBD2,TRBJ2-1,-,TRBV27,TGTGCCAGCAGTTTATTGGGACTAGCGGCTTACAATGAGCAGTTCTTC,CASSLLGLAAYNEQFF
TRBD1,TRBJ1-4,-,TRBV6-5,TGTGCCAGCGTCCGGGACAGAGGGGAAAAACTGTTTTTT,CASVRDRGEKLFF
-,TRBJ2-5,-,TRBV5-1,TGCGCCAGCAGCTTGGCATCGGAGCCCGGTAAAGAGACCCAGTACTTC,CASSLASEPGKETQYF
-,TRBJ2-7,-,TRBV20-1,TGCAGTGCTAGTAGGGGGACCTACGAGCAGTACTTC,CSASRGTYEQYF
TRBD1,TRBJ2-2,-,TRBV5-1,TGCGCCAGCAGTCCACAGGGACAGCACACCGGGGAGCTGTTTTTT,CASSPQGQHTGELFF
-,TRBJ2-7,-,TRBV7-2,TGTGCCAGCAGCCGGACTTTATCCTACGAGCAGTACTTC,CASSRTLSYEQYF
TRBD2,TRBJ2-1,-,TRBV29-1,TGCAGCGTTGAAGATCTGACTAGCGGGACGACCTTTTTCTCCTACAATGAGCAGTTCTTC,CSVEDLTSGTTFFSYNEQFF
-,TRBJ1-5,few,TRBV19,TGTGCCAGTAGTATTTTGGCGGACAATCAGCCCCAGCATTTT,CASSILADNQPQHF
TRBD2,TRBJ2-1,-,TRBV4-2,TGTGCCAGCAGCCGTTGGCTCCCCACAGGGGGACTAGCGGGAGAGGACTACAATGAGCAGTTCTTC,CASSRWLPTGGLAGEDYNEQFF
-,TRBJ1-1,-,TRBV5-1,TGCGCCAGCAGCAGCACAGGTATGAACACTGAAGCTTTCTTT,CASSSTGMNTEAFF
TRBD2,TRBJ2-1,-,TRBV24-1,TGTGCCACCAGTGACCTGGGGGGGAACTCCTACAATGAGCAGTTCTTC,CATSDLGGNSYNEQFF
TRBD2,TRBJ2-1,-,TRBV9,TGTGCCAGCAGCGTAGACCCGGGACTAGCTGGAAATGGGCAGTTCTTC,CASSVDPGLAGNGQFF
-,TRBJ1-2,-,TRBV5-4,TGTGCCAGCACCTCTTCCGTGAAAGGTGAGGCCTATGGCTACACCTTC,CASTSSVKGEAYGYTF
TRBD1,TRBJ2-1,-,TRBV14,TGTGCCAGCAGCCAAGGACAGGGTAATGAGCAGTTCTTC,CASSQGQGNEQFF
-,TRBJ1-5,-,TRBV5-1,TGCGCCAGCAGCCCGGACGGGAATAGCAATCAGCCCCAGCATTTT,CASSPDGNSNQPQHF
-,TRBJ1-1,-,TRBV29-1,TGCAGCGCCTTAGTTACGGACACTGAAGCTTTCTTT,CSALVTDTEAFF
-,TRBJ2-7,-,TRBV7-2,TGTGCCAGCAGCTTAGTATCTAGCGACGAGCAGTACTTC,CASSLVSSDEQYF
-,TRBJ2-1,-,TRBV5-4,TGTGCCAGCAGCCCTAATCCCTACAATGAGCAGTTCTTC,CASSPNPYNEQFF
-,TRBJ1-2,-,TRBV12-3/TRBV12-4,TGTGCCAGCAGGTCGAACTATGGCTACACCTTC,CASRSNYGYTF
-,TRBJ2-3,-,TRBV28,TGTGCCAGCAGTTTATCGGGCTTCAGGGGCAGGCGCACAGATACGCAGTATTTT,CASSLSGFRGRRTDTQYF
-,TRBJ2-2,-,TRBV5-1,TGCGCCAGCAGCTTGGGCGGAAGCGGGGAGCTGTTTTTT,CASSLGGSGELFF
TRBD2,TRBJ2-1,few,TRBV28,TGTGCCAGCAGTTTGGCGGGAGGGCCCAATGAGCAGTTCTTC,CASSLAGGPNEQFF
TRBD2,TRBJ2-3,-,TRBV2,TGTGCCAGCAATTCCGGGACTAGCGGGGGCACAGATACGCAGTATTTT,CASNSGTSGGTDTQYF
TRBD1,TRBJ2-5,few,TRBV5-4,TGTGCCAGCAGCTTGGTTTCAGGGGGCGGTGTAAGGGAGACCCAGTACTTC,CASSLVSGGGVRETQYF
-,TRBJ2-7,-,TRBV6-2/TRBV6-3,TGTGCCAGCAGTTACTCGATCAGGGGACCCCAAAACCCCTACGAGCAGTACTTC,CASSYSIRGPQNPYEQYF
-,TRBJ1-1,-,TRBV12-3/TRBV12-4,TGTGCCAGCAGTTTAGTGAAAGGAGCGGCTTTCTTT,CASSLVKGAAFF
-,TRBJ2-7,-,TRBV6-5,TGTGCCAGCAGTCGTCAGGTTCCGGATCCTTACGAGCAGTACTTC,CASSRQVPDPYEQYF
-,TRBJ1-4,-,TRBV5-1,TGCGCCAGCCAGGACACCTCAACTAATGAAAAACTGTTTTTT,CASQDTSTNEKLFF
-,TRBJ1-3,-,TRBV10-1,TGCGCCATAGGAGGGCCGCTGGGCCACACCATATATTTT,CAIGGPLGHTIYF
-,TRBJ2-1,-,TRBV5-1,TGCGCCAGCACCGTGCAGTATAGCGTCAGGGAGCAGTTCTTC,CASTVQYSVREQFF
-,TRBJ2-1,-,TRBV6-5,TGTGCCAGCAGTTACTCGAGTTCCTTCTCCTACAATGAGCAGTTCTTC,CASSYSSSFSYNEQFF
TRBD1,TRBJ2-1,few,TRBV11-3,TGTGCCAGCAGCTACGGACAGGGGTACAATGAGCAGTTCTTC,CASSYGQGYNEQFF
-,TRBJ1-1,-,TRBV28,TGTGCCAGCAGTCCGGGAGGGGCGTATCTCACTGAAGCTTTCTTT,CASSPGGAYLTEAFF
TRBD2,TRBJ2-1,-,TRBV2,TGTGCCAGCAGTGCGCGGCTAGCGGGGACTCACAATGAGCAGTTCTTC,CASSARLAGTHNEQFF
-,TRBJ2-3,-,TRBV9,TGTGCCAGCAGCGTCCTAGGGACTCCAGATACGCAGTATTTT,CASSVLGTPDTQYF
TRBD2,TRBJ2-5,-,TRBV29-1,TGCAGCGTTCCCAGGAGTTTGGGGAGCGGGAGTTATCAAGAGACCCAGTACTTC,CSVPRSLGSGSYQETQYF
-,TRBJ2-7,once,TRBV28,TGTGCCAGCAGTCCACCGACTAGTAGGTACTACGAGCAGTACTTC,CASSPPTSRYYEQYF
TRBD1,TRBJ2-7,-,TRBV11-3,TGTGCCAGCAGCTCCCGGGACAGGGGCTCCTACGAGCAGTACTTC,CASSSRDRGSYEQYF
-,TRBJ1-2,few,TRBV7-2,TGTGCCAGCAGCTTAAGTGAGGGGGAGCTTGGCTACACCTTC,CASSLSEGELGYTF
-,TRBJ1-4,-,TRBV28,TGTGCCAGCAGTTCGATCAGGGCGAGTAATGAAAAACTGTTTTTT,CASSSIRASNEKLFF